The 2 T cell receptor beta chains below were found in one sample sequenced in a study of blood T cell repertoires in COVID-19. The table came from immunoSEQ multiplex PCR; TCRdb's copy has only in-frame clones and leaves some out. The data hold about 330,000 clones, with around 80% observed a single time. The sample comprised peripheral blood. The receptors here all came from a woman between 45 and 60 years old with acute or convalescent COVID-19.

The chain recombines TRBV10-3 with TRBJ1-3, with TRBD1 matching 8 bases. The length of the CDR3 is 16 residues. The germline CDR1 and CDR2 sequences are ENHRY and SYGVKD. With 2 bases clipped from V and 0 bases from J, the junction kept 3 bases outside the gene matches. The CDR3 protein is CAISEQGATSGNTIYF. For the CDR3, the DNA is TGTGCCATCAGTGAGCAGGGGGCAACCTCTGGAAACACCATATATTTT.

CDR3 protein: CASSLQGGYNEQFF. The CDR3 DNA reads as TGTGCCAGCAGCTTGCAGGGTGGCTACAATGAGCAGTTCTTC. The gene calls are TRBV11-3 and TRBJ2-1, with D perhaps TRBD1 (5 bases). Trimming left V 3 bases short and J 3 bases short, with 9 bases between. Germline CDR1 SGHNT, CDR2 YENEEA. The CDR3 is made up of 14 amino acids. The full variable domain, completed using reference TRBV11-3 and TRBJ2-1, is EAGVVQSPRYKIIEKKQPVAFWCNPISGHNTLYWYLQNLGQGPELLIRYENEEAVDDSQLPKDRFSAERLKGVDSTLKIQPAELGDSAVYLCASSLQGGYNEQFFGPGTRLTVL.